Listed below are T cell receptor beta chains from one sample, sequenced in a study of CD8 T cells in ankylosing spondylitis. TCRdb used MiXCR to reprocess the 5' RACE reads, holding one entry per CDR3 protein. This table holds fewer than 350,000 distinct CDR3 sequences, 11% found once. Specimen: blood, either unsorted or a sorted T cell fraction (not recorded which). These receptors originate from a female donor with ankylosing spondylitis or in good health (not recorded which). The CDR3 runs from the conserved cysteine through the conserved F or W. D genes are given only for firm matches. Expanded clones get a size class; other rows say once, few or many, or leave the size out.

d_gene: .; v_gene: TRBV12-3/TRBV12-4; abundance: many; j_gene: TRBJ1-2; CDR3nt: TGTGCCAGCAGCCCTGGGGAGGCCGGCTATGGCTACACCTTC; CDR3aa: CASSPGEAGYGYTF
d_gene: .; v_gene: TRBV12-3/TRBV12-4; abundance: many; j_gene: TRBJ1-5; CDR3nt: TGTGCCAGCAGTTACCTGATCGTGGATGGCAATCAGCCCCAGCATTTT; CDR3aa: CASSYLIVDGNQPQHF
d_gene: .; v_gene: TRBV20-1; abundance: .; j_gene: TRBJ1-1; CDR3nt: TGCAGTGCTAGTGGATTGTCGGTCACTGAAGCTTTCTTT; CDR3aa: CSASGLSVTEAFF
d_gene: .; v_gene: TRBV12-3/TRBV12-4; abundance: many; j_gene: TRBJ2-2; CDR3nt: TGTGCCAGCAGTTTAATGGGGAACACCGGGGAGCTGTTTTTT; CDR3aa: CASSLMGNTGELFF
d_gene: .; v_gene: TRBV6-5; abundance: .; j_gene: TRBJ1-1; CDR3nt: TGTGCCAGCAGTTACTCAACTGGGAGTTGGGCTGAAGCTTTCTTT; CDR3aa: CASSYSTGSWAEAFF
d_gene: TRBD1; v_gene: TRBV11-2; abundance: many; j_gene: TRBJ1-6; CDR3nt: TGTGCCAGCAGCTTAATATCGGGCACAGGGGGGGCCGGTTCACCCCTCCACTTT; CDR3aa: CASSLISGTGGAGSPLHF
d_gene: TRBD1; v_gene: TRBV9; abundance: many; j_gene: TRBJ1-2; CDR3nt: TGTGCCAGCAGCGCGGAGGGGAGACAGGGGCCGTCGGGCTACACCTTC; CDR3aa: CASSAEGRQGPSGYTF
d_gene: TRBD1; v_gene: TRBV19; abundance: .; j_gene: TRBJ2-1; CDR3nt: TGTGCCAGTAGTATCCTCGAGACAGGGACCAATGAGCAGTTCTTC; CDR3aa: CASSILETGTNEQFF
d_gene: .; v_gene: TRBV5-1; abundance: many; j_gene: TRBJ2-7; CDR3nt: TGCGCCAGCAGGGGAGAGGGGTACGAGCAGTACTTC; CDR3aa: CASRGEGYEQYF
d_gene: .; v_gene: TRBV12-3/TRBV12-4; abundance: many; j_gene: TRBJ2-2; CDR3nt: TGTGCCAGCAGTTTTAGCGGGGAGCTGTTTTTT; CDR3aa: CASSFSGELFF
d_gene: .; v_gene: TRBV20-1; abundance: many; j_gene: TRBJ2-7; CDR3nt: TGCAGTGCTGCCGGACTCGAGCAGTACTTC; CDR3aa: CSAAGLEQYF
d_gene: .; v_gene: TRBV5-1; abundance: many; j_gene: TRBJ2-1; CDR3nt: TGCGCCAGCCTAGGGAGCTCCTACAATGAGCAGTTCTTC; CDR3aa: CASLGSSYNEQFF
d_gene: TRBD2; v_gene: TRBV20-1; abundance: few; j_gene: TRBJ2-3; CDR3nt: TGCAGTGCTAGCCCGGGGGGTACAGATACGCAGTATTTT; CDR3aa: CSASPGGTDTQYF
d_gene: TRBD2; v_gene: TRBV7-2; abundance: .; j_gene: TRBJ2-2; CDR3nt: TGTGCCAGCAGCTTATTCCTAGCGGGGAACACCGGGGAGCTGTTTTTT; CDR3aa: CASSLFLAGNTGELFF
d_gene: .; v_gene: TRBV20-1; abundance: .; j_gene: TRBJ1-4; CDR3nt: TGCAGTGCTAGGATGCACCCCGCCTCAACTAATGAAAAACTGTTTTTT; CDR3aa: CSARMHPASTNEKLFF
d_gene: TRBD1; v_gene: TRBV20-1; abundance: .; j_gene: TRBJ1-3; CDR3nt: TGCAGTGCCCCGATCATGGGACAGGGGCAAACTGGAAACACCATATATTTT; CDR3aa: CSAPIMGQGQTGNTIYF